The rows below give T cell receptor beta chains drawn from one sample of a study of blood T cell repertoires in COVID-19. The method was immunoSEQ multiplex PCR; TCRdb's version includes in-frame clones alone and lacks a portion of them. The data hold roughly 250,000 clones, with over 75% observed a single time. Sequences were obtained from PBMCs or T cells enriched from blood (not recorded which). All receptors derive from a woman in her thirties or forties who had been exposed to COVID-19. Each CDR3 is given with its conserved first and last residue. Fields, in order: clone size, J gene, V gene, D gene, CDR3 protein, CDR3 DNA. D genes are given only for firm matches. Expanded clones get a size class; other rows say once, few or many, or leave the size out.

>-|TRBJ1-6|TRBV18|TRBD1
CASSPSLGDSGNSPLHF
TGTGCCAGCTCACCATCTCTGGGGGACAGTGGCAATTCACCCCTCCACTTT
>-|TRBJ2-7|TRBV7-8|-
CASSHRGRGARPYEQYF
TGTGCCAGCAGCCATAGGGGGAGGGGCGCAAGGCCCTACGAGCAGTACTTC
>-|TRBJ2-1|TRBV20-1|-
CSASPDSRREQFF
TGCAGTGCTAGTCCGGACAGTCGTAGGGAGCAGTTCTTC
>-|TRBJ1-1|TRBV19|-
CASSISGDPMNTEAFF
TGTGCCAGTAGTATCAGCGGGGACCCCATGAACACTGAAGCTTTCTTT
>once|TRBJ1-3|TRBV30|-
CAWSVLSGNTIYF
TGTGCCTGGAGTGTGCTTAGTGGAAACACCATATATTTT
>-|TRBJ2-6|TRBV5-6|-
CASSSSGGANVLTF
TGTGCCAGCAGCTCTTCAGGAGGGGCCAACGTCCTGACTTTC
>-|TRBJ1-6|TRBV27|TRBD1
CASSLLGTGIFNSPLHF
TGTGCCAGCAGTTTATTGGGGACAGGGATTTTTAATTCACCCCTCCACTTT
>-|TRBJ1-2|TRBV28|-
CASTNDRQGSGYTF
TGTGCCAGCACAAACGACCGGCAGGGGAGCGGCTACACCTTC
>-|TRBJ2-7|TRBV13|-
CASSPVGVPYEQYF
TGTGCCAGCAGCCCAGTAGGGGTTCCTTACGAGCAGTACTTC
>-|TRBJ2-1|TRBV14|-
CASSPQGHRSYNEQFF
TGTGCCAGCAGCCCCCAGGGACACCGCTCCTACAATGAGCAGTTCTTC
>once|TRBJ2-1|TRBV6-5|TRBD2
CASSSPTSGLNEQFF
TGTGCCAGCAGTTCTCCGACTAGCGGGTTGAATGAGCAGTTCTTC
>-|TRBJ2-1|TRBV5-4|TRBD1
CASSSSRDRGINEQFF
TGTGCCAGCAGCTCGAGCCGGGACAGGGGTATCAATGAGCAGTTCTTC
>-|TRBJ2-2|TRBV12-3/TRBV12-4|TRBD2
CASSRGGVGELFF
TGTGCCAGCAGTCGGGGGGGCGTCGGGGAGCTGTTTTTT
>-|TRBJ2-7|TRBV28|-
CASSLGGRDEQYF
TGTGCCAGCAGTTTGGGGGGTCGCGACGAGCAGTACTTC
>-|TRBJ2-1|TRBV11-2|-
CASSQTGSYNEQFF
TGTGCCAGCAGCCAAACGGGCTCCTACAATGAGCAGTTCTTC
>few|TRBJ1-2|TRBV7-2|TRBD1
CASSFRDSWNYGYTF
TGTGCCAGCAGCTTCCGGGACAGCTGGAACTATGGCTACACCTTC
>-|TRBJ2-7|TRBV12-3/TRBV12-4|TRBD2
CASSSLADEQYF
TGTGCCAGCAGTTCCCTAGCGGACGAGCAGTACTTC
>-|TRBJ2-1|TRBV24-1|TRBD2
CATSSGLAAYNEQFF
TGTGCCACCAGCTCGGGACTAGCAGCCTACAATGAGCAGTTCTTC
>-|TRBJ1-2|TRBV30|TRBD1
CAWKGRGRMNGYTF
TGTGCCTGGAAGGGCAGGGGGCGCATGAATGGCTACACCTTC
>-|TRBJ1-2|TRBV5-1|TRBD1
CASRSGTGGPILYGYTF
TGCGCCAGTCGAAGTGGAACAGGGGGCCCTATTCTCTATGGCTACACCTTC
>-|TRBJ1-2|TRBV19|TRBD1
CASSRRQGQTNYGYTF
TGTGCCAGTAGTAGGAGACAGGGGCAAACTAACTATGGCTACACCTTC
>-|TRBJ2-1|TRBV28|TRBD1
CASSLGTGLSEQFF
TGTGCCAGCAGTTTAGGGACAGGGTTGAGCGAGCAGTTCTTC
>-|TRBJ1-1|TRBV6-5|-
CASSYSAQNTEAFF
TGTGCCAGCAGTTACTCAGCCCAGAACACTGAAGCTTTCTTT
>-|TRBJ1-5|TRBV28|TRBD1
CASWDRGNQPQHF
TGTGCCAGCTGGGACAGGGGAAATCAGCCCCAGCATTTT
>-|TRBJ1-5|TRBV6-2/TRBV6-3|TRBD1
CASSSAGGDRGRQPQHF
TGTGCCAGCAGTTCCGCCGGTGGGGACAGGGGGCGTCAGCCCCAGCATTTT
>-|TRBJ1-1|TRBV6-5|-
CASSWRGTEAFF
TGTGCCAGCAGCTGGAGGGGAACTGAAGCTTTCTTT
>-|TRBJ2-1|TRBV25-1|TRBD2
CASRSGREALNEQFF
TGTGCCAGCAGATCCGGGCGGGAGGCTCTCAATGAGCAGTTCTTC
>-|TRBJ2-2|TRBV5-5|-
CASSLWSGDTGELFF
TGTGCCAGCAGCTTGTGGTCAGGGGACACCGGGGAGCTGTTTTTT
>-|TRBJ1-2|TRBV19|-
CASSIGLGGRYGYTF
TGTGCCAGTAGTATTGGACTCGGGGGGCGCTATGGCTACACCTTC
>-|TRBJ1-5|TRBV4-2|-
CASSQWQGRFDQPQHF
TGTGCCAGCAGCCAATGGCAGGGAAGGTTTGATCAGCCCCAGCATTTT
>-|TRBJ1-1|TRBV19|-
CASSIPSTGAEAFF
TGTGCCAGTAGTATCCCCTCGACGGGGGCTGAAGCTTTCTTT
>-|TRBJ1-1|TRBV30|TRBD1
CAWSDRGTEAFF
TGTGCCTGGAGTGACAGGGGAACTGAAGCTTTCTTT
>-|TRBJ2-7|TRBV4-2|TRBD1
CASSQFGSGTGFSYEQYF
TGTGCCAGCAGCCAATTTGGTTCTGGGACAGGGTTCTCCTACGAGCAGTACTTC
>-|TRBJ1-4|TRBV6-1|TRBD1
CASSERQGGNEKLFF
TGTGCCAGCAGTGAACGACAGGGGGGTAATGAAAAACTGTTTTTT
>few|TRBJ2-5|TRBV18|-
CASSPGQASRTQYF
TGTGCCAGCTCACCAGGGCAGGCGTCGCGGACCCAGTACTTC
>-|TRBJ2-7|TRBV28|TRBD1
CASSDPGTGAYEQYF
TGTGCCAGCAGTGACCCCGGGACAGGGGCCTACGAGCAGTACTTC
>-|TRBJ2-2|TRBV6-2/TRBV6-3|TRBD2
CASSWTSGGPNTGELFF
TGTGCCAGCAGCTGGACTAGCGGGGGGCCGAACACCGGGGAGCTGTTTTTT
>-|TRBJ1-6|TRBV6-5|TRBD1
CASRPGQYNSPLHF
TGTGCCAGCAGGCCGGGACAGTATAATTCACCCCTCCACTTT
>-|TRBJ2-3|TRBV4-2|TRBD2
CASSQKRGTSTDTQYF
TGTGCCAGCAGCCAAAAGCGGGGGACCTCCACAGATACGCAGTATTTT
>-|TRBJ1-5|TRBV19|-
CASSSGQLGNQPQHF
TGTGCCAGTAGTAGTGGACAGTTGGGCAATCAGCCCCAGCATTTT
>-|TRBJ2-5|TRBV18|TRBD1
CASSPPVDRGGAQYF
TGTGCCAGCTCGCCACCCGTGGACAGGGGTGGGGCCCAGTACTTC
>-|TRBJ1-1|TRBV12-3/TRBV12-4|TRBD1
CASSDRGGTEAFF
TGTGCCAGCAGCGACAGGGGAGGCACTGAAGCTTTCTTT
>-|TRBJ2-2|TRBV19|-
CASSRQGNTGELFF
TGTGCCAGTAGTAGGCAGGGTAACACCGGGGAGCTGTTTTTT
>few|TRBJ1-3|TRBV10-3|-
CAIGQASDGNTIYF
TGTGCCATCGGGCAGGCCTCAGATGGAAACACCATATATTTT
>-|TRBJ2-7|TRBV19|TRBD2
CASSRLAGSYEQYF
TGTGCCAGTAGTCGACTAGCGGGGTCCTACGAGCAGTACTTC
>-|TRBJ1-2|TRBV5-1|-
CASSYDLSERDGYTF
TGCGCCAGCAGCTACGACCTCTCAGAGAGGGATGGCTACACCTTC
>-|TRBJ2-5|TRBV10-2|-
CASREAVQWTQYF
TGCGCCAGCAGAGAAGCGGTCCAGTGGACCCAGTACTTC
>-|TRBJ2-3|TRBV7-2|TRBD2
CASSLVAGGWTDTQYF
TGTGCCAGCAGCTTAGTCGCGGGGGGGTGGACAGATACGCAGTATTTT
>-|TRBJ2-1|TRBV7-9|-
CASSLSTSYNEQFF
TGTGCCAGCAGCTTATCGACATCATACAATGAGCAGTTCTTC
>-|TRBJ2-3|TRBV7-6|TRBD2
CASSLWLAEDTQYF
TGTGCCAGCAGCTTATGGCTAGCGGAAGATACGCAGTATTTT
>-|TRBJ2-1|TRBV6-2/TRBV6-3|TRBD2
CASSYLAGRAGSYNEQFF
TGTGCCAGCAGTTACCTAGCGGGCCGGGCTGGGTCCTACAATGAGCAGTTCTTC
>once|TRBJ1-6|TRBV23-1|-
CASSRRPGALRLHF
TGCGCCAGCAGTAGGCGGCCAGGGGCGCTTCGCCTCCACTTT
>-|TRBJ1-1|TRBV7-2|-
CASSLRGQPNTEAFF
TGTGCCAGCAGCCTCCGGGGACAACCTAACACTGAAGCTTTCTTT
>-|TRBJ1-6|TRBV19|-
CASSWGRAVYNSPLHF
TGTGCCAGTAGCTGGGGCCGCGCCGTTTATAATTCACCCCTCCACTTT
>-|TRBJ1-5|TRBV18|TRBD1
CASSPTGGAGQPQHF
TGTGCCAGCTCACCAACAGGGGGCGCGGGTCAGCCCCAGCATTTT
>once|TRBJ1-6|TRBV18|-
CASSPVAGAVYNSPLHF
TGTGCCAGCTCACCGGTTGCAGGGGCGGTGTATAATTCACCCCTCCACTTT
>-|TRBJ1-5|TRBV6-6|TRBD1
CASSPWTGAVGNQPQHF
TGTGCCAGCAGTCCATGGACAGGGGCGGTTGGCAATCAGCCCCAGCATTTT
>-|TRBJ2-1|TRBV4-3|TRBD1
CASSQGGTGVNEQFF
TGCGCCAGCAGCCAAGGGGGGACAGGCGTCAATGAGCAGTTCTTC
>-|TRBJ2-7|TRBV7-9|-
CASSLFDEQYF
TGTGCCAGCAGCTTATTCGACGAGCAGTACTTC
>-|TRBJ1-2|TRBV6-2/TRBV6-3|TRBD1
CASSLSRGLVDGYTF
TGTGCCAGCAGCCTCTCCAGGGGGCTGGTGGATGGCTACACCTTC